A selection of T cell receptor beta chains follows, all from one sample in a study of blood T cell repertoires in COVID-19. Measured with immunoSEQ multiplex PCR; TCRdb has only the in-frame clones, and not every one. The table has tens of thousands of clones, around 88% seen once; the top ten hold roughly 5%. Sequences were obtained from peripheral blood. The source is a man aged 60-69 years with acute or convalescent COVID-19. CDR3s include the opening cysteine and the closing phenylalanine or tryptophan. Fields, in order: D gene, clone size, J gene, V gene, CDR3 DNA, CDR3 protein. The D gene is left open where the match is weak. Only part of the rows carry a size: once, few, many, or a class if the clone is expanded.

>TRBD1|.|TRBJ2-5|TRBV14
TGTGCCAGCAGCCAAGGATTACAGGGGGAGACCCAGTACTTC
CASSQGLQGETQYF
>.|.|TRBJ2-7|TRBV7-2
TGTGCCAGCAGCGCGAGCCGGGACTCCTCCTACGAGCAGTACTTC
CASSASRDSSYEQYF
>TRBD2|.|TRBJ2-5|TRBV15
TGTGCCACCAGCCGAGGAGGGACTAGCGGGGGGGCCTTGGAGACCCAGTACTTC
CATSRGGTSGGALETQYF
>TRBD2|.|TRBJ2-2|TRBV5-1
TGCGCCAGCAGCTTGGACACAGCGGGGGGCGCGCAAACCGGGGAGCTGTTTTTT
CASSLDTAGGAQTGELFF
>.|.|TRBJ1-3|TRBV4-3
TGCGCCAGCAGCCCCGGGACATCTGGAAACACCATATATTTT
CASSPGTSGNTIYF
>TRBD2|once|TRBJ2-7|TRBV3-1/TRBV3-2
TGTGCCAGCCAAAAGCGGGGCCAAGGGGACGAGCAGTACTTC
CASQKRGQGDEQYF
>TRBD2|.|TRBJ2-3|TRBV10-1
TGCGCCAGCAGTGAGCGAGCGGGGGGCACACGCACAGATACGCAGTATTTT
CASSERAGGTRTDTQYF
>.|few|TRBJ1-3|TRBV18
TGTGCCAGCTCACGCCAGGTGCCCTCTGGAAACACCATATATTTT
CASSRQVPSGNTIYF
>TRBD2|.|TRBJ2-3|TRBV12-5
TGTGCTAGTGGTCTCCGGGGACTAGTAACAGATACGCAGTATTTT
CASGLRGLVTDTQYF
>TRBD1|.|TRBJ2-1|TRBV27
TGTGCCAGCAGTCAGGGGACAGGGGTTCTGTTTTCGGAGCAGTTCTTC
CASSQGTGVLFSEQFF
>.|.|TRBJ1-3|TRBV4-1
TGCGCCAGCAGCCAGAATCCTACTTTTGGCAGGGCCTCTGGAAACACCATATATTTT
CASSQNPTFGRASGNTIYF
>TRBD1|.|TRBJ2-7|TRBV7-9
TGTGCCAGCAGTCCCCTGGACAGGGGCTCCTACGAGCAGTACTTC
CASSPLDRGSYEQYF
>.|.|TRBJ1-6|TRBV7-2
TGTGCCAGCAGCTTAGAGGGCAGGGGAAGATCACCCCTCCACTTT
CASSLEGRGRSPLHF
>.|.|TRBJ2-1|TRBV7-3
TGTGCCAGCAGCTTAACAGGGGGTGGGAATGAGCAGTTCTTC
CASSLTGGGNEQFF
>TRBD1|.|TRBJ2-7|TRBV6-1
TGTGCCAGCAGTGAAGCCCAGACAGGGCGCGACGAGCAGTACTTC
CASSEAQTGRDEQYF
>.|.|TRBJ2-6|TRBV9
TGTGCCAGCAGCACCGGAGGGTCTGGGGCCAACGTCCTGACTTTC
CASSTGGSGANVLTF
>TRBD1|once|TRBJ1-1|TRBV4-3
TGCGCCAGCAGCCAAGCCACCTACGGGACAGCGAACACTGAAGCTTTCTTT
CASSQATYGTANTEAFF
>.|.|TRBJ1-5|TRBV10-3
TGTGCCATCAGCGGGGCGGGGGGCAATCAGCCCCAGCATTTT
CAISGAGGNQPQHF
>.|.|TRBJ2-2|TRBV10-3
TGTGCCATCAGTAGCCTCGGGGAGCTGTTTTTT
CAISSLGELFF
>.|.|TRBJ2-3|TRBV5-1
TGCGCCAGCAGCTTGGTATTGAGGGAGGATACGCAGTATTTT
CASSLVLREDTQYF
>TRBD1|.|TRBJ1-5|TRBV6-2/TRBV6-3
TGTGCCAGCAGCAGAGGGACAGGCAATCAGCCCCAGCATTTT
CASSRGTGNQPQHF
>.|.|TRBJ1-4|TRBV4-1
TGCGCCAGCAGCCGTCTGGGGGGGGGACATGAAAAACTGTTTTTT
CASSRLGGGHEKLFF
>TRBD1|few|TRBJ1-3|TRBV28
TGTGCCAGCAGTTCCCCGGGACAGCATCTAGGAAACACCATATATTTT
CASSSPGQHLGNTIYF
>TRBD1|.|TRBJ1-3|TRBV29-1
TGCAGCGTGACACAGGGGACTGGAAACACCATATATTTT
CSVTQGTGNTIYF
>.|once|TRBJ2-5|TRBV25-1
TGTGCCAGCAGTGACGGTGGGACCCAGTACTTC
CASSDGGTQYF
>.|.|TRBJ1-2|TRBV12-5
TGTGCTAGTGGTTTGGTAAGCGGGGGTGATGGCTACACCTTC
CASGLVSGGDGYTF
>.|.|TRBJ1-1|TRBV12-3/TRBV12-4
TGTGCCAGCAGTTTAGGGGCAGGGACTGAAGCTTTCTTT
CASSLGAGTEAFF
>TRBD2|.|TRBJ2-2|TRBV30
TGTGCCCTTATCCCGATGGGTAGCGGGGGGACCGGGGAGCTGTTTTTT
CALIPMGSGGTGELFF